These 19 T cell receptor beta chains share one sample of origin, sequenced in a study of T cell responses to AZD1222 COVID-19 vaccine. The data were produced by immunoSEQ multiplex PCR, yet TCRdb's version contains in-frame clones alone and is incomplete. The sample records 69,000 or so clones, about 90% being singletons. Specimen: peripheral blood, collected 28 days after the second AZD1222 dose. The receptors come from an adult who received the AZD1222 COVID-19 vaccine.

The genes are TRBV6-6 and TRBJ1-1, with 7 bases identical to TRBD1. V lost 7 bases and J lost 11; bases outside the gene matches: 13. Germline V gives CDR1 MNHNY, CDR2 SVGAGI (reference sequence). CDR3 length: 13 amino acids. DNA for the CDR3: TGTGCCAGCACCTTACCGAACAGGGGTACTGCTTTCTTT. As protein: CASTLPNRGTAFF.

The V and J genes are TRBV5-6 and TRBJ1-2; 9 positions match TRBD1. Losses at the gene ends were 2 bases for V and 6 bases for J; bases not matched to a gene: 8. The length of the CDR3 is 15 residues. Germline CDR1 reads SGHDT; CDR2 reads YYEEEE. The CDR3 DNA reads as TGTGCCAGCAGCTTAGTGGACAGGGGTTTTAATGGCTACACCTTC. It translates to CASSLVDRGFNGYTF.

This clone turned up a few times. The V and J genes are TRBV29-1 and TRBJ2-7; no reliable D call. Per germline, CDR1 SQVTM and CDR2 ANQGSEA. CDR3 length equals 12 residues. V lost 2 bases, J lost 0 bases, and 5 bases lay in between. The CDR3 is CSVESDSYEQYF. The CDR3 region has the DNA TGCAGCGTTGAAAGCGACTCCTACGAGCAGTACTTC.

This chain uses TRBV9 with TRBJ2-1; TRBD2 agrees at 8 bases. Germline loops: CDR1 SGDLS, CDR2 YYNGEE. The junction had 8 bases not matched to a gene; V was cut back by 4 bases and J by 2 bases. The CDR3 sequence is 16 residues long. CDR3 amino acids: CASSSAAGATYNEQFF. Written as DNA, the CDR3 is TGTGCCAGCAGCTCCGCAGCGGGAGCTACCTACAATGAGCAGTTCTTC.

Only a few counts were recorded for this clone. This chain uses TRBV19 with TRBJ2-1, with 8 bases lining up with TRBD1. Looked up from germline, CDR1 is LNHDA and CDR2 is SQIVND (reference sequence). V was pared by 7 bases and J by 8 bases, with 10 bases of the junction left unmatched. This CDR3 is 14 amino acids long. The CDR3 here is CASIPRGRLDEQFF. The CDR3 nucleotides are TGTGCCAGTATCCCCAGGGGGCGCCTTGATGAGCAGTTCTTC.

This clone came up once. This chain uses TRBV10-3 with TRBJ2-7; TRBD2 agrees at 7 bases. The CDR3 runs to 14 residues. Germline-derived CDR1 and CDR2 are ENHRY and SYGVKD. Trimming removed 2 bases from V and 3 bases from J; junction bases left unmatched: 4. Here the CDR3 reads CAISERTRGYEQYF. In DNA, the CDR3 is TGTGCCATCAGTGAGAGGACTAGAGGCTACGAGCAGTACTTC.

This chain links TRBV20-1 with TRBJ1-2; no firm D call. The CDR3 runs to 11 residues. Germline V gives CDR1 DFQATT, CDR2 SNEGSKA (reference sequence). Trimming left V 6 bases short and J 4 bases short, with 9 bases between. As DNA, the CDR3 is TGCAGTGCAGGGCACGGCTATGGCTACACCTTC. Amino acid sequence: CSAGHGYGYTF.

The genes are TRBV19 and TRBJ2-3; 10 bases are a match to TRBD1. V gave up 5 bases and J gave up 3 bases; unmatched junction bases: 8. The CDR3 has 16 residues. From germline, CDR1 is LNHDA and CDR2 SQIVND (reference sequence). The CDR3 nucleotides are TGTGCCAGTAGTCCTCCGGGGGACAGGGGAACAGATACGCAGTATTTT. It is translated as CASSPPGDRGTDTQYF.

V usage is TRBV4-1 and J usage is TRBJ1-1, with a weak D call TRBD1 (6 bases). CDR1 and CDR2 from the germline V gene are MGHRA and YSYEKL. V shed 2 bases and J shed 2 bases, with 9 bases lying between them. This CDR3 spans 14 amino acids. The CDR3 loop is CASSQRTVNTEAFF. CDR3 nucleotide sequence: TGCGCCAGCAGCCAACGGACAGTTAACACTGAAGCTTTCTTT.

This CDR3 is CASSLGADREQYF. As DNA, the CDR3 is TGTGCCAGCAGCTTAGGAGCGGACAGGGAGCAGTACTTC. The gene calls are TRBV11-2 and TRBJ2-7; 7 bases are a match to TRBD1. The CDR3 spans 13 residues. The V segment lost 1 base and the J segment 7 bases; nucleotides outside the gene matches: 4. The germline gives CDR1 SGHAT, CDR2 FQNNGV.

V is TRBV29-1 and J is TRBJ1-1; the D gene is possibly TRBD1 (5 bases). Trimming took off 6 bases at V and 1 base at J, with 15 bases between the two ends. The CDR3 length is 14 residues. The V gene's germline CDR1 is SQVTM and CDR2 ANQGSEA. CDR3 amino acids: CSVLRGLSNTEAFF. The CDR3 DNA is TGCAGCGTCTTAAGGGGACTTTCGAACACTGAAGCTTTCTTT.

The chain uses TRBV19 and TRBJ2-1; 11 bases match TRBD2. This CDR3 contains 17 residues. Germline CDR1 and CDR2: LNHDA and SQIVND (reference sequence). V shed 2 bases and J 1 base; nucleotides not matched to a gene: 4. CDR3 loop: CASSIRIAGGSYNEQFF. DNA of the CDR3: TGTGCCAGTAGTATAAGGATAGCGGGAGGGTCCTACAATGAGCAGTTCTTC.

This sequence joins TRBV6-5 and TRBJ2-3; unclear D gene. The germline V and J ends were trimmed by 8 bases and 0 bases, with 12 bases remaining between them. Per germline, CDR1 MNHEY and CDR2 SVGAGI. The CDR3 length is 14 residues. The CDR3 reads CASPTHLSTDTQYF. The CDR3 DNA sequence: TGTGCCAGCCCGACGCACCTGAGCACAGATACGCAGTATTTT.

V is TRBV9 and J is TRBJ2-7, with D possibly called TRBD1 or TRBD2 (5 bases each). Germline-derived CDR1 and CDR2 are SGDLS and YYNGEE. V lost 1 base and J lost 3, with 26 bases in between. There are 19 residues in the CDR3. The CDR3 DNA follows: TGTGCCAGCAGCGTATTTGGGGATTCCACAGGATTAGCGAACTACGAGCAGTACTTC. Its protein is CASSVFGDSTGLANYEQYF.

The chain couples TRBV2 to TRBJ2-3; D might be TRBD1 (6 bases). CDR3 length: 14 amino acids. The germline V gene encodes CDR1 SNHLY and CDR2 FYNNEI. With 7 bases removed from V and 3 bases from J, the gap between germline ends came to 14 bases. For the CDR3, the DNA is TGTGCCAGCAATCCAGACAGGTCGACAGATACGCAGTATTTT. Its translation is CASNPDRSTDTQYF. The whole variable domain, remainder taken from reference TRBV2 and TRBJ2-3, is EPEVTQTPSHQVTQMGQEVILRCVPISNHLYFYWYRQILGQKVEFLVSFYNNEISEKSEIFDDQFSVERPDGSNFTLKIRSTKLEDSAMYFCASNPDRSTDTQYFGPGTRLTVL.

The chain recombines TRBV2 with TRBJ2-2; 13 bases line up with TRBD2. This CDR3 region has 16 residues. Germline CDR1 reads SNHLY; CDR2 reads FYNNEI. Germline trimming cut 8 bases from V and 4 bases from J; bases unmatched to any gene: 7. The CDR3 sequence: CASRTSGRASTGELFF. The CDR3 DNA reads TGTGCCAGCCGGACTAGCGGGAGAGCAAGCACCGGGGAGCTGTTTTTT. The full variable domain, its missing parts supplied by reference TRBV2 and TRBJ2-2, is EPEVTQTPSHQVTQMGQEVILRCVPISNHLYFYWYRQILGQKVEFLVSFYNNEISEKSEIFDDQFSVERPDGSNFTLKIRSTKLEDSAMYFCASRTSGRASTGELFFGEGSRLTVL.

V usage is TRBV12-3 or TRBV12-4 and J usage is TRBJ2-5, with D uncertain. CDR3 length: 12 amino acids. Deletions cut 2 bases from V and 5 bases from J, with 6 bases between. The CDR3, as DNA: TGTGCCAGCAGTTTATCTAGGGAGACCCAGTACTTC. Residues: CASSLSRETQYF.

This clone has just a few counts. The V and J genes are TRBV11-2 and TRBJ1-1; 8 bases fit TRBD1. The CDR3 totals 12 residues. The germline gives CDR1 SGHAT, CDR2 FQNNGV. The J segment lost 5 bases and the V segment lost 8 bases, leaving 4 bases of the junction unmatched. CDR3 in amino acids: CASGRTGTEAFF. The CDR3 DNA reads as TGTGCCAGCGGGAGGACAGGGACTGAAGCTTTCTTT.

This chain joins TRBV19 and TRBJ1-1; TRBD1 matches 11 bases. Germline CDR1 reads LNHDA; CDR2 reads SQIVND (reference sequence). V lost 6 bases and J lost 4; bases outside the gene matches: 10. The CDR3 has 16 residues. CDR3 sequence: CASRPGQGDLRTEAFF. The DNA for the CDR3 is TGTGCCAGTAGACCGGGACAGGGGGATTTACGCACTGAAGCTTTCTTT. The full variable domain, completed using reference TRBV19 and TRBJ1-1, is DGGITQSPKYLFRKEGQNVTLSCEQNLNHDAMYWYRQDPGQGLRLIYYSQIVNDFQKGDIAEGYSVSREKKESFPLTVTSAQKNPTAFYLCASRPGQGDLRTEAFFGQGTRLTVV.